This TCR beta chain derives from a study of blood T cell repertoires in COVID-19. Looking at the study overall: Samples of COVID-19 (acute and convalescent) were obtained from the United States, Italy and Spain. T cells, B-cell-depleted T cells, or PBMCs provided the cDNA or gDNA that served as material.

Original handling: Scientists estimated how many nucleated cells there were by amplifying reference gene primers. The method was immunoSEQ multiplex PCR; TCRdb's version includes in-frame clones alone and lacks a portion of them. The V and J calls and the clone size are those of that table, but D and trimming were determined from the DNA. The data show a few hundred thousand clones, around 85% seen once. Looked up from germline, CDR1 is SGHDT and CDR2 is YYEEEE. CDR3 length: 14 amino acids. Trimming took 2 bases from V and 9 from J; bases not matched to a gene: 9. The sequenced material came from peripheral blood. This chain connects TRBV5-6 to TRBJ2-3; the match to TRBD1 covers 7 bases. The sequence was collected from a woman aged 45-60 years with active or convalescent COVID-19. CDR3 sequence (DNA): TGTGCCAGCAGCTTTTCCGGGACAGCAGTGACGCAGTATTTT. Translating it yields CASSFSGTAVTQYF. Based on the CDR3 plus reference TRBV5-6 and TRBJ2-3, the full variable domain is DAGVTQSPTHLIKTRGQQVTLRCSPKSGHDTVSWYQQALGQGPQFIFQYYEEEERQRGNFPDRFSGHQFPNYSSELNVNALLLGDSALYLCASSFSGTAVTQYFGPGTRLTVL.